Listed below are T cell receptor beta chains from one sample, sequenced in a study of T cell changes during pregnancy in multiple sclerosis. TCRdb's table, derived via immunoSEQ multiplex PCR, lists solely in-frame clones and lacks some. The repertoire consists of tens of thousands of clones, with 80% to 95% occurring once and the leading ten covering about 0.85%. This material consisted of peripheral blood, taken in the first trimester of pregnancy. These receptors all come from a female donor with multiple sclerosis, enrolled in a pregnancy study. Each CDR3 is given with its conserved first and last residue. Each record gives: D gene, clone size, J gene, V gene, CDR3 protein, CDR3 DNA. The D gene is left open where the match is weak. Clone sizes are given selectively: once, few, many, or a class where the clone is expanded.

D: -; size: -; J: TRBJ1-6; V: TRBV7-2; CDR3: CASSLSWQTYSPLHF; DNA: TGTGCCAGCAGCTTAAGTTGGCAGACTTATTCACCCCTCCACTTT
D: -; size: -; J: TRBJ2-7; V: TRBV7-2; CDR3: CASSLAPGYEQYF; DNA: TGTGCCAGCAGCTTAGCTCCGGGTTACGAGCAGTACTTC
D: TRBD2; size: -; J: TRBJ2-1; V: TRBV11-3; CDR3: CASSLAGGFYNEQFF; DNA: TGTGCCAGCAGCTTAGCGGGGGGGTTTTACAATGAGCAGTTCTTC
D: TRBD1; size: -; J: TRBJ2-1; V: TRBV19; CDR3: CASSIGTGYNEQFF; DNA: TGTGCCAGTAGTATAGGGACAGGATACAATGAGCAGTTCTTC
D: -; size: -; J: TRBJ1-3; V: TRBV7-6; CDR3: CASSRGGAGNTIYF; DNA: TGTGCCAGCAGCCGTGGGGGCGCAGGAAACACCATATATTTT
D: -; size: -; J: TRBJ1-2; V: TRBV6-5; CDR3: CASSYGAGEYYGYTF; DNA: TGTGCCAGCAGTTACGGGGCAGGGGAGTACTATGGCTACACCTTC
D: TRBD2; size: -; J: TRBJ2-3; V: TRBV6-1; CDR3: CASSEGPSGGAADTQYF; DNA: TGTGCCAGCAGTGAAGGGCCTAGCGGGGGGGCGGCAGATACGCAGTATTTT
D: TRBD1; size: -; J: TRBJ1-1; V: TRBV10-3; CDR3: CAISGTNRGMNTEAFF; DNA: TGTGCCATCAGTGGGACTAACAGGGGGATGAACACTGAAGCTTTCTTT
D: TRBD1; size: once; J: TRBJ2-1; V: TRBV9; CDR3: CASSVGQGTYSYNEQFF; DNA: TGTGCCAGCAGCGTCGGACAGGGAACCTACTCCTACAATGAGCAGTTCTTC
D: TRBD1; size: -; J: TRBJ1-1; V: TRBV27; CDR3: CASGPRGPLNTEAFF; DNA: TGTGCCAGCGGGCCTAGGGGGCCCTTGAACACTGAAGCTTTCTTT
D: TRBD1; size: few; J: TRBJ1-2; V: TRBV5-6; CDR3: CASSLVGQGALYGYTF; DNA: TGTGCCAGCAGCTTGGTGGGACAGGGGGCCCTCTATGGCTACACCTTC
D: -; size: -; J: TRBJ2-1; V: TRBV6-5; CDR3: CASSLDRPYYNEQFF; DNA: TGTGCCAGCAGCCTCGACAGGCCCTACTACAATGAGCAGTTCTTC
D: -; size: -; J: TRBJ1-6; V: TRBV19; CDR3: CASSAQGGSPLHF; DNA: TGTGCCAGTAGTGCCCAGGGTGGTTCACCCCTCCACTTT
D: -; size: -; J: TRBJ1-2; V: TRBV6-1; CDR3: CASSEQRTGYGYTF; DNA: TGTGCCAGCAGTGAACAACGTACAGGTTATGGCTACACCTTC
D: TRBD1; size: -; J: TRBJ2-2; V: TRBV7-9; CDR3: CASSEALGQGENTGELFF; DNA: TGTGCCAGCAGCGAGGCTCTGGGACAGGGTGAGAACACCGGGGAGCTGTTTTTT
D: -; size: -; J: TRBJ1-4; V: TRBV6-6; CDR3: CASSWAGRENEKLFF; DNA: TGTGCCAGCAGTTGGGCCGGGCGGGAGAATGAAAAACTGTTTTTT
D: TRBD1; size: -; J: TRBJ1-2; V: TRBV29-1; CDR3: CSVAEGAGGYTF; DNA: TGCAGCGTTGCGGAGGGGGCGGGAGGCTACACCTTC
D: TRBD2; size: -; J: TRBJ2-5; V: TRBV7-3; CDR3: CASSLTSGGRETQYF; DNA: TGTGCCAGCAGCTTAACTAGCGGGGGGCGAGAGACCCAGTACTTC
D: TRBD1; size: -; J: TRBJ1-2; V: TRBV2; CDR3: CASHRDRNVDGYTF; DNA: TGTGCCAGCCACCGGGACAGAAATGTTGATGGCTACACCTTC
D: -; size: -; J: TRBJ2-2; V: TRBV7-2; CDR3: CASSPSAANTGELFF; DNA: TGTGCCAGCAGCCCAAGCGCAGCGAACACCGGGGAGCTGTTTTTT
D: TRBD1; size: -; J: TRBJ1-1; V: TRBV25-1; CDR3: CASSFGTGASEAFF; DNA: TGTGCCAGCAGTTTCGGGACAGGGGCCTCCGAAGCTTTCTTT
D: -; size: -; J: TRBJ2-2; V: TRBV5-4; CDR3: CASSSRVRGNTGELFF; DNA: TGTGCCAGCAGCTCACGGGTACGGGGGAACACCGGGGAGCTGTTTTTT
D: TRBD2; size: -; J: TRBJ2-3; V: TRBV7-2; CDR3: CASSLSSGRFDTQYF; DNA: TGTGCCAGCAGCTTGTCGAGCGGGAGGTTTGATACGCAGTATTTT
D: -; size: -; J: TRBJ1-3; V: TRBV7-9; CDR3: CASSPGREGNTIYF; DNA: TGTGCCAGCAGCCCCGGGAGGGAAGGAAACACCATATATTTT
D: TRBD1; size: once; J: TRBJ2-5; V: TRBV29-1; CDR3: CSAGQSDVETQYF; DNA: TGCAGCGCGGGACAGTCGGATGTGGAGACCCAGTACTTC
D: TRBD1; size: -; J: TRBJ1-3; V: TRBV13; CDR3: CASSSTGRSNTIYF; DNA: TGTGCCAGCAGCTCGACAGGGAGGAGTAACACCATATATTTT
D: -; size: -; J: TRBJ2-5; V: TRBV5-1; CDR3: CASSRLPQETQYF; DNA: TGCGCCAGCAGCCGACTACCCCAAGAGACCCAGTACTTC
D: -; size: -; J: TRBJ1-2; V: TRBV11-2; CDR3: CASSQSRFYGYTF; DNA: TGTGCCAGCAGCCAGTCAAGATTCTATGGCTACACCTTC
D: -; size: -; J: TRBJ2-5; V: TRBV2; CDR3: CASSEAGQGPQETQYF; DNA: TGTGCCAGCAGTGAAGCTGGCCAGGGCCCTCAAGAGACCCAGTACTTC
D: TRBD2; size: once; J: TRBJ2-7; V: TRBV7-2; CDR3: CASSRGGLAGDHYEQYF; DNA: TGTGCCAGCAGCCGGGGGGGACTAGCGGGGGACCACTACGAGCAGTACTTC
D: TRBD1; size: -; J: TRBJ2-3; V: TRBV4-1; CDR3: CASTPQGTGATDTQYF; DNA: TGCGCCAGCACCCCACAGGGGACAGGGGCCACAGATACGCAGTATTTT
D: -; size: -; J: TRBJ1-6; V: TRBV19; CDR3: CASSLTGRDPSPLHF; DNA: TGTGCCAGTAGTCTCACAGGGAGAGACCCTTCACCCCTCCACTTT
D: -; size: once; J: TRBJ1-2; V: TRBV4-3; CDR3: CASSQELSGGYTF; DNA: TGCGCCAGCAGCCAAGAGTTGTCAGGGGGCTACACCTTC
D: -; size: -; J: TRBJ2-1; V: TRBV12-2; CDR3: CASRLKLAGYNEQFF; DNA: TGTGCAAGTCGCTTAAAACTAGCTGGGTACAATGAGCAGTTCTTC
D: -; size: few; J: TRBJ1-5; V: TRBV18; CDR3: CASSLTGYGNQPQHF; DNA: TGTGCCAGCTCACTTACAGGGTACGGCAATCAGCCCCAGCATTTT